The clone carrying this T cell receptor (beta chain) was counted between two and nine times. What it binds is not known. Over 18 months of follow-up, stable hyperthyroidism required that no ophthalmopathy appear. New diagnoses, under 2 months' duration, and ages 18 to 65 characterized the hyperthyroidism patients. PBMCs originated in less than 11 ml of fresh peripheral blood. The authors amplified TCR beta CDR3 regions, and they did so from RNA transcripts for repertoire sequencing. First-round RT-PCR with HTBI primers preceded a second-round multiplex PCR. In TCRdb, the multiplex PCR reads were re-called with MiXCR into one record per CDR3 protein. The sample shows over 500,000 distinct CDR3 sequences, over 20% of them seen only once. These data originate in a study of Graves' ophthalmopathy and Graves' hyperthyroidism. Findings and caveats of the study: Ophthalmopathy progression was predicted with 55% to 71% sensitivity and approximately 72% specificity.

This CDR3 is built from 17 residues. V was pared by 4 bases and J by 2 bases, with 18 bases between. Germline-derived CDR1 and CDR2 are LGHDT and YNNKEL (reference sequence). The source of this sequence is a woman between 18 and 29 years old with stable Graves' hyperthyroidism. Some clones in this sample may be carry-over from other donors' samples. What was sequenced was peripheral blood. This chain uses TRBV3-1 with TRBJ1-5; no reliable D call. The CDR3 DNA sequence: TGTGCCAGCAGCCCGTCTGATTGGGCAATTGGCAATCAGCCCCAGCATTTT. This encodes CASSPSDWAIGNQPQHF.